The entry that follows covers one TCR beta chain sequence. Authors' data handling: Amplification of reference gene primers provided the estimated nucleated cell counts. Method: immunoSEQ multiplex PCR; TCRdb's copy keeps in-frame clones and lacks some. V and J calls plus clone size are reproduced from that table; the DNA served to infer D and trimming. The sample lists around 300,000 clones, approximately 90% occurring once. This sample was included in a study of blood T cell repertoires in COVID-19. Study summary: Symptom resolution, clearance, or two negative PCRs marked donors in Cohort 3 as recovered.

The age range of participants was about 18 to 100 years, with residence in some 25 US areas. Germline values: CDR1 GTSNPN, CDR2 SVGIG (reference sequence). The CDR3 runs to 13 residues. V lost 1 base to trimming and J lost 4 bases, with 8 bases between them. The rearrangement links TRBV30 to TRBJ1-5; weak D call: TRBD1 (6 bases). Sequencing used PBMCs or T cells enriched from blood (not recorded which). The sequence came from a woman aged 60-70 years in a cohort exposed to, infected with or recovered from COVID-19 (not recorded which). The CDR3 spells CAWSDRVNQPQHF. CDR3 coding DNA: TGTGCCTGGAGTGACAGGGTTAATCAGCCCCAGCATTTT. The full variable domain, completed using reference TRBV30 and TRBJ1-5, is SQTIHQWPATLVQPVGSPLSLECTVEGTSNPNLYWYRQAAGRGLQLLFYSVGIGQISSEVPQNLSASRPQDRQFILSSKKLLLSDSGFYLCAWSDRVNQPQHFGDGTRLSIL.